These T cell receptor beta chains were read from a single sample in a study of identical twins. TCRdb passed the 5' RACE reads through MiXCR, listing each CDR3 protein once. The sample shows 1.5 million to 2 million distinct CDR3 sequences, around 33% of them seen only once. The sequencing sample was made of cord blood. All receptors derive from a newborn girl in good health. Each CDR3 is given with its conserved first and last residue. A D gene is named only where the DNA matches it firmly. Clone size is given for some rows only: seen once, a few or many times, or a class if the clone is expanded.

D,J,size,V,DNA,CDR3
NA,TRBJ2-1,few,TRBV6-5,TGTGCCAGCAGTTACCGGGACTTCTACAATGAGCAGTTCTTC,CASSYRDFYNEQFF
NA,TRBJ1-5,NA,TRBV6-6,TGTGCCAGCAGTTACAGGCAGGGAGGGAGCAATCAGCCCCAGCATTTT,CASSYRQGGSNQPQHF
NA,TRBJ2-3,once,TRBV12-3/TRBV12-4,TGTGCCAGCAGTCCCCACAGCCCTAGCACAGATACGCAGTATTTT,CASSPHSPSTDTQYF
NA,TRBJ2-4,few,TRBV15,TGTGCCACCAGCACATGGGGGAACATTCAGTACTTC,CATSTWGNIQYF
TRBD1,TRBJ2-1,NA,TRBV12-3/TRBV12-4,TGTGCCAGCAGCCCTATCCCGGGACAGGGGGGTAATGAGCAGTTCTTC,CASSPIPGQGGNEQFF
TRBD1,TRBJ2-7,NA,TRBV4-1,TGCGCCAGCAGCCATCCTGCGACAGGGGACTACGAGCAGTACTTC,CASSHPATGDYEQYF
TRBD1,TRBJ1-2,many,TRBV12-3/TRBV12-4,TGTGCCAGCAGTAGACAGGGGAGGAATGGCTACACCTTC,CASSRQGRNGYTF
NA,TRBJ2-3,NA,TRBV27,TGTGCCAGCAGTGCGACCCTACTAGCCCCGGACACAGATACGCAGTATTTT,CASSATLLAPDTDTQYF
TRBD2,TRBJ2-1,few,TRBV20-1,TGCAGTGCTAGAGGTGGAGTAGCGGGCCATGAGCAGTTCTTC,CSARGGVAGHEQFF
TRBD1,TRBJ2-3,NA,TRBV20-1,TGCAGTGACAAAAAAACAGGGGGCACAGATACGCAGTATTTT,CSDKKTGGTDTQYF
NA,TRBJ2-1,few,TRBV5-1,TGCGCCAGCAGCTTGGGAGCCGTGGATGAGCAGTTCTTC,CASSLGAVDEQFF
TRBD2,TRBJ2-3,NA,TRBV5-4,TGTGCCAGCAGCTTTGGACTAGCGGGAGTGGGCACAGATACGCAGTATTTT,CASSFGLAGVGTDTQYF
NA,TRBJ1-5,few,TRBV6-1,TGTGCCAGCAGTGTGGAGGGAGGGGGCAATCAGCCCCAGCATTTT,CASSVEGGGNQPQHF
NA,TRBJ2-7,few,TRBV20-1,TGCAGTGCTAGAGATCGGTTGGGACGGAGCTCCTACGAGCAGTACTTC,CSARDRLGRSSYEQYF
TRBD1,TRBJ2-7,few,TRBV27,TGTGCCAGCAGTTTGCGACGGGACAGGTCGAGCTCCTACGAGCAGTACTTC,CASSLRRDRSSSYEQYF
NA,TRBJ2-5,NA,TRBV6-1,TGTGCCAGCACCATGGGAGTTGGGGAGACCCAGTACTTC,CASTMGVGETQYF
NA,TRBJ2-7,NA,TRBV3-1,TGTGCCAGCAGCCAAATCCGGCAGGGATACGAGCAGTACTTC,CASSQIRQGYEQYF
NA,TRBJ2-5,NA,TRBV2,TGTGCCAGCAGGGCGGGGTGGATGCACATAGAGACCCAGTACTTC,CASRAGWMHIETQYF
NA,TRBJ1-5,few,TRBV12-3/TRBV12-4,TGTGCCAGCAGTTTCAGGGCAGGGTTTCAGCCCCAGCATTTT,CASSFRAGFQPQHF
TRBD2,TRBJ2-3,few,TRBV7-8,TGTGCCAGCAGCTTATGGCCTAGCGGGGGCCGACGGCAGTATTTT,CASSLWPSGGRRQYF
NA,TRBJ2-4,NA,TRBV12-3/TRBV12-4,TGTGCCGGCAGCCTGACTAATATAGCCAAAAACATTCAGTACTTC,CAGSLTNIAKNIQYF
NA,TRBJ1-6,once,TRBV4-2,TGTGGCAGCAGCCAAGTCCAGGAGGGTTCACCCCTCCACTTT,CGSSQVQEGSPLHF
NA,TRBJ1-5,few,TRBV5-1,TGCGCCAGCAGCTTGGGGCAGCATAGCAATCAGCCCCAGCATTTT,CASSLGQHSNQPQHF
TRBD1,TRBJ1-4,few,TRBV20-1,TGCAGTGCAACATCGGGTGGGACAGGGGATGAAAAACTGTTTTTT,CSATSGGTGDEKLFF
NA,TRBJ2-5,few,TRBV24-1,TGTGCCACCAGTGGTAGGGGGACGCAAGAGACCCAGTACTTC,CATSGRGTQETQYF
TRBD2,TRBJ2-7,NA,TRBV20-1,TGCAGTGCTAGAGTAGGCGGGACTACCTACGAGCAGTACTTC,CSARVGGTTYEQYF
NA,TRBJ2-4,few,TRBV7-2,TGTGCCAGCAGCGCGTCAGGGGTTTTAGCCAAAAACATTCAGTACTTC,CASSASGVLAKNIQYF
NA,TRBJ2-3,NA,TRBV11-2,TGTGCCAGCAGCTTTTCCCCAGCGCGATACAACACAGATACGCAGTATTTT,CASSFSPARYNTDTQYF
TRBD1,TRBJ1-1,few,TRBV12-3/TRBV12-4,TGTGCCAGCAGAAACAGGGGGGGTGAAGCTTTCTTT,CASRNRGGEAFF
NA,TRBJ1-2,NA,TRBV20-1,TGCAGTGCGATTCCGGGACCTCCTAACTATGGCTACACCTTC,CSAIPGPPNYGYTF
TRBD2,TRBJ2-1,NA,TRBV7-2,TGTGCCAGCGAAATGGGGGGGGGAATGGGGGAGCAGTTCTTC,CASEMGGGMGEQFF
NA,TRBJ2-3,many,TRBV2,TGTGCCAGCGATGGCCGGGCCTCTAGCACAGATACGCAGTATTTT,CASDGRASSTDTQYF
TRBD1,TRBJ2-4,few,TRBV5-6,TGTGCCAGCAGCTGGACAGGGATCAAAAACATTCAGTACTTC,CASSWTGIKNIQYF
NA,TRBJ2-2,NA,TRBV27,TGTGCCAGCAGTTTATCGGTGGGACACTCGAACACCGGGGAGCTGTTTTTT,CASSLSVGHSNTGELFF
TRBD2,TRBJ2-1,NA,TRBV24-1,TGTGCCACCAGTGAGGGACTAGCGGGCTACAATGAGCAGTTCTTC,CATSEGLAGYNEQFF
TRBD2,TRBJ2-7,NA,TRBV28,TGTGCCAGCACCACGACTAGCGGGAGGGTGCCTAAGACCTACGAGCAGTACTTC,CASTTTSGRVPKTYEQYF
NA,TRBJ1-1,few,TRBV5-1,TGCGCCAGCAGCGAACAGGGACATTTCAACACTGAAGCTTTCTTT,CASSEQGHFNTEAFF
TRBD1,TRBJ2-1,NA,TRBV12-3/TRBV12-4,TGTGCCAGCAGTCCCAAGAGGGGGCTAAATGAGCAGTTCTTC,CASSPKRGLNEQFF
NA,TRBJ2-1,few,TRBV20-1,TGCAGTGCTAGTCAGGGGGGGCCGGATGAGCAGTTCTTC,CSASQGGPDEQFF
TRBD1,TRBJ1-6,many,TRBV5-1,TGCGCCAGCAGCCGGGACAGGGCTAATTCACCCCTCCACTTT,CASSRDRANSPLHF
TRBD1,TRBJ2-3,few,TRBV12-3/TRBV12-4,TGTGCCAGCAGTTCCGGGACAGGGATCACAGATACGCAGTATTTT,CASSSGTGITDTQYF
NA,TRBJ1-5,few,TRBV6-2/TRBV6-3,TGTGCCAGCAGTTACTCGGGGACACATCAGCCCCAGCATTTT,CASSYSGTHQPQHF
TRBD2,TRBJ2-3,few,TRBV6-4,TGTGCCAGCAGTGCGTGGACTAGCGGGGGCAGCACAGATACGCAGTATTTT,CASSAWTSGGSTDTQYF
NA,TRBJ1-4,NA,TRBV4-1,TGCGCCAGCAGGACTCCCGGGGAAGGGTTGGACCGAAAACTGTTTTTT,CASRTPGEGLDRKLFF
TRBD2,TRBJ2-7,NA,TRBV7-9,TGTGCCAGCAGCTTTACTAGCGGGAGGCACGAGCAGTACTTC,CASSFTSGRHEQYF
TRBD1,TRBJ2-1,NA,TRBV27,TGTGCCAGCAGTTTATCCCGGACAGGCAATGAGCAGTTCTTC,CASSLSRTGNEQFF
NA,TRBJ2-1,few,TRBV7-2,TGTGCCAGCAGCTTCCAAACCGGGACTGTAGGCTACAATGAGCAGTTCTTC,CASSFQTGTVGYNEQFF